The 25 T cell receptor beta chains below were found in one sample sequenced in a study of T cell responses to AZD1222 COVID-19 vaccine. Data came from immunoSEQ multiplex PCR; TCRdb stores just in-frame clones and leaves some out. The sample has approximately 120,000 clones, roughly 86% seen once. Here the sequenced sample was peripheral blood, taken 28 days after the second AZD1222 dose. These receptors came from an adult who received the AZD1222 COVID-19 vaccine.

CDR3 region: CASSSTGQGDQETQYF. CDR3 coding DNA: TGTGCCAGCAGCTCGACGGGACAGGGGGACCAAGAGACCCAGTACTTC. This chain links TRBV5-4 with TRBJ2-5; 11 bases map to TRBD1. Germline loops: CDR1 SGHNT, CDR2 YYREEE (reference sequence). The CDR3 has 16 residues. The junction had 4 bases not matched to a gene; V was cut back by 3 bases and J by 0 bases.

This chain uses TRBV19 with TRBJ1-1; no reliable D call. The CDR3 consists of 15 residues. Germline V gives CDR1 LNHDA, CDR2 SQIVND (reference sequence). The germline V and J ends were trimmed by 4 bases and 5 bases, with 17 bases remaining between them. CDR3 in DNA: TGTGCCAGTAGTAGTCCACATTGGGATAGAACTGAAGCTTTCTTT. Its protein is CASSSPHWDRTEAFF. The full variable domain, its missing parts supplied by reference TRBV19 and TRBJ1-1, is DGGITQSPKYLFRKEGQNVTLSCEQNLNHDAMYWYRQDPGQGLRLIYYSQIVNDFQKGDIAEGYSVSREKKESFPLTVTSAQKNPTAFYLCASSSPHWDRTEAFFGQGTRLTVV.

This chain joins TRBV20-1 and TRBJ1-4; unclear D gene. CDR1 is DFQATT and CDR2 is SNEGSKA in the germline V gene (reference sequence). The germline V and J ends were trimmed by 6 bases and 8 bases, with 10 bases remaining between them. The CDR3 consists of 11 residues. The CDR3 nucleotides read TGCAGTGCGGTAGAGGGAGAAAAACTGTTTTTT. Amino acid sequence: CSAVEGEKLFF.

DNA of the CDR3: TGTGCCAGCAGCTTAAGTGGGGACAGGGGGTCGACCCAGTACTTC. This gives the protein CASSLSGDRGSTQYF. The chain has TRBV7-3 and TRBJ2-5; 11 nucleotides match TRBD1. The CDR3 is 15 residues long. V dropped 1 base and J dropped 7; count of bases not matched to a gene: 5. The germline V gene has CDR1 SGHTA and CDR2 FQGTGA.

The chain couples TRBV29-1 to TRBJ2-2; no firm D call. The V gene lost 5 bases and the J gene lost 1 base, with 5 bases spanning the gap. This CDR3 contains 12 residues. Germline V gene sequence: CDR1 SQVTM, CDR2 ANQGSEA. In DNA form, the CDR3 reads TGCAGCGTTCCATTGAACACCGGGGAGCTGTTTTTT. Its translation is CSVPLNTGELFF.

This clone appeared a few times. V is TRBV7-6 and J is TRBJ2-1, with D maybe TRBD2 (6 bases). CDR1 and CDR2 from the germline V gene are SGHVS and FNYEAQ. V lost 2 bases, J lost 9 bases, and 17 bases lay in between. CDR3 length equals 15 residues. The CDR3 here is CASSLLMGGMSEQFF. The CDR3 DNA reads TGTGCCAGCAGCTTACTGATGGGAGGAATGAGTGAGCAGTTCTTC.

This chain links TRBV4-1 with TRBJ2-7, with 12 nucleotides matching TRBD2. The CDR3 has 16 residues. Germline CDR1 is MGHRA and CDR2 is YSYEKL. J gave up 7 bases and V 4 bases, and 11 bases lay outside the gene matches. The CDR3 DNA is TGCGCCAGCAGCCCCGGACTAGCGGGATGGGCTAGGGAGCAGTACTTC. Translating it yields CASSPGLAGWAREQYF.

The genes are TRBV6-5 and TRBJ2-7; a weak D match, TRBD2 (6 bases). The V end was cut by 0 bases, the J end by 7 bases, with 10 bases between. The CDR3 totals 13 residues. The germline V gene has CDR1 MNHEY and CDR2 SVGAGI. CDR3 nucleotide sequence: TGTGCCAGCAGTTACTCGTTGGGGAGGGAGCAGTACTTC. As protein: CASSYSLGREQYF.

The CDR3, as DNA: TGTGCCACCAGGACAGTCCCCAATCAGCCCCAGCATTTT. It encodes CATRTVPNQPQHF. The rearrangement links TRBV28 to TRBJ1-5; weak D call: TRBD1 (6 bases). The CDR3 is made up of 13 amino acids. The V end was cut by 10 bases, the J end by 3 bases, with 13 bases between. Germline CDR1 is MDHEN and CDR2 is SYDVKM.

The chain recombines TRBV2 with TRBJ1-5, with D maybe TRBD1 (6 bases). From germline, CDR1 is SNHLY and CDR2 FYNNEI. V was pared by 7 bases and J by 0 bases, with 13 bases between. This CDR3 is 15 amino acids long. This CDR3 is CASTADSYSNQPQHF. In DNA form, the CDR3 reads TGTGCCAGCACCGCGGACAGTTATAGCAATCAGCCCCAGCATTTT.

The V gene is TRBV7-8, the J gene TRBJ1-2, with no clear D. Trimming removed 5 bases at V and 6 bases at J, with 13 bases between. Germline CDR1 and CDR2: SGHVS and FQNEAQ. CDR3 size: 13 residues. CDR3 sequence reads: CASSLTVENGYTF. CDR3 DNA: TGTGCCAGCAGCCTAACGGTTGAGAATGGCTACACCTTC. Full variable domain (outside the CDR3, taken from reference TRBV7-8 and TRBJ1-2): GAGVSQSPRYKVAKRGQDVALRCDPISGHVSLFWYQQALGQGPEFLTYFQNEAQLDKSGLPSDRFFAERPEGSVSTLKIQRTQQEDSAVYLCASSLTVENGYTFGSGTRLTVV.

The V and J genes are TRBV19 and TRBJ1-5; D not certain. Germline V lookup: CDR1 LNHDA, CDR2 SQIVND (reference sequence). The CDR3 consists of 13 residues. V lost 4 bases and J lost 4, with 8 bases in between. Written as DNA, the CDR3 is TGTGCCAGTAGTAAGCAGGTAAATCAGCCCCAGCATTTT. This translates into CASSKQVNQPQHF.

The genes are TRBV19 and TRBJ2-7; 8 nucleotides align to TRBD1. V was pared by 5 bases and J by 0 bases, with 3 bases of the junction left unmatched. The CDR3 covers 14 residues. Germline loops: CDR1 LNHDA, CDR2 SQIVND (reference sequence). In DNA, the CDR3 is TGTGCCAGTAGTGGGACAGGCGACTCCTACGAGCAGTACTTC. It specifies CASSGTGDSYEQYF.

The chain employs TRBV5-5 and TRBJ2-1; 8 nucleotides align to TRBD1. The CDR3 covers 19 residues. Germline CDR1 is SGHKS and CDR2 is YYEKEE (reference sequence). V gave up 2 bases and J gave up 4 bases; unmatched junction bases: 17. The CDR3 is CASSLTQGDAGKHYNEQFF. The CDR3 DNA reads TGTGCCAGCAGCTTAACACAGGGGGACGCCGGTAAGCATTACAATGAGCAGTTCTTC.

V and J are TRBV6-6 and TRBJ2-7, with D possibly matching TRBD2 (6 bases). Germline V gives CDR1 MNHNY, CDR2 SVGAGI (reference sequence). The V end lost 6 bases, the J end lost 6 bases, and 21 bases lay between the germline ends. The CDR3 has 15 residues. The CDR3 bases are TGTGCCAGCAGCTCCCTCGGGACGGGAGCGGGCGAGCAGTACTTC. It yields the protein CASSSLGTGAGEQYF.

This rearrangement joins TRBV30 to TRBJ1-1; D not resolved. The V gene lost 2 bases and the J gene lost 1 base, with 8 bases spanning the gap. This CDR3 comprises 13 residues. The germline V gene has CDR1 GTSNPN and CDR2 SVGIG (reference sequence). The CDR3 here is CAWSLRENTEAFF. CDR3 DNA: TGTGCCTGGAGTTTAAGAGAGAACACTGAAGCTTTCTTT.

This chain links TRBV10-1 with TRBJ2-1; TRBD1 or TRBD2 may be the D gene (5 bases each). V gave up 6 bases and J gave up 8 bases, with 17 bases separating them. The CDR3 is 14 amino acids. Germline V gives CDR1 WNHNN, CDR2 SYGVQD (reference sequence). CDR3: CASRLGTDQDEQFF. The CDR3, as DNA: TGCGCCAGCAGACTCGGGACCGACCAGGATGAGCAGTTCTTC.

The chain employs TRBV6-6 and TRBJ1-2, with 7 bases identical to TRBD1. The V segment lost 6 bases and the J segment 3 bases; nucleotides outside the gene matches: 7. Germline V lookup: CDR1 MNHNY, CDR2 SVGAGI (reference sequence). The CDR3 covers 14 residues. CDR3 protein: CASRDTGEDYGYTF. CDR3 DNA sequence: TGTGCCAGCAGGGACACAGGGGAGGACTATGGCTACACCTTC.

J is TRBJ1-2 and V is TRBV12-3 or TRBV12-4; D perhaps matches TRBD1 (5 bases). The CDR3 is made up of 13 amino acids. V dropped 3 bases and J dropped 7 bases, with 12 bases sitting between them. CDR3 region: CASSFWGGGGYTF. The CDR3 DNA follows: TGTGCCAGCAGTTTTTGGGGTGGGGGTGGCTACACCTTC.

V usage is TRBV24-1 and J usage is TRBJ1-2, with 9 bases fitting TRBD1. This CDR3 contains 17 residues. The germline V gene encodes CDR1 KGHDR and CDR2 SFDVKD. Trimming took 5 bases from V and 3 from J; bases not matched to a gene: 12. The CDR3 DNA follows: TGTGCCACCAGTGCCGTAACCGGGACAGGGCAAGACTATGGCTACACCTTC. This translates into CATSAVTGTGQDYGYTF.

The rearrangement links TRBV5-1 to TRBJ1-2; D remains unclear. The V and J ends lost 0 bases and 4 bases respectively, with 10 bases between them. The CDR3 consists of 14 residues. CDR1 is SGHRS and CDR2 is YFSETQ in the germline V gene. CDR3 amino acids: CASSLERGSYGYTF. Here the CDR3 DNA reads TGCGCCAGCAGCTTGGAGCGCGGGTCCTATGGCTACACCTTC.

V is TRBV18 and J is TRBJ1-2; 7 positions agree with TRBD1. This CDR3 has 17 residues. CDR1 KGHSH and CDR2 LQKENI come from the germline V gene. The junction had 10 bases not matched to a gene; V was cut back by 3 bases and J by 0 bases. The CDR3 coding sequence is TGTGCCAGCTCACCCCAGCCTTGGCAGGGGGCTAACTATGGCTACACCTTC. Encoded protein: CASSPQPWQGANYGYTF.

The chain carries TRBV30 and TRBJ1-1; 11 nucleotides align to TRBD1. Losses at the gene ends were 0 bases for V and 6 bases for J; bases not matched to a gene: 3. Per germline, CDR1 GTSNPN and CDR2 SVGIG (reference sequence). The CDR3 is made up of 14 amino acids. CDR3 loop: CAWSVGQGASEAFF. CDR3 sequence (DNA): TGTGCCTGGAGTGTTGGACAGGGGGCGTCTGAAGCTTTCTTT.

This clone was observed a few times. The chain recombines TRBV24-1 with TRBJ1-4; D perhaps matches TRBD1 (5 bases). The CDR3 runs to 14 residues. V lost 4 bases to trimming and J lost 7 bases, with 12 bases between them. CDR1 is KGHDR and CDR2 is SFDVKD in the germline V gene. CDR3 in amino acids: CATSDGTVSEKLFF. The CDR3 nucleotides are TGTGCCACCAGTGACGGGACCGTCAGTGAAAAACTGTTTTTT.

This chain connects TRBV5-6 to TRBJ1-5; D may be TRBD1 (6 bases). CDR1 is SGHDT, CDR2 YYEEEE, per germline. V was trimmed by 2 bases and J by 7 bases, leaving 13 bases between them. This CDR3 is built from 14 residues. Written as DNA, the CDR3 is TGTGCCAGCAGCTTACAGGGAACATACCAGCCCCAGCATTTT. Translation: CASSLQGTYQPQHF.